Ten or more counts support the clone carrying this T cell receptor (beta chain). Its antigen is unknown. One end of the junction varies from germline; a read error may be responsible. CDR1 and CDR2 (germline): LNHDA, SQIVND (reference sequence). CDR3 length: 13 amino acids. Documented time point: newly diagnosed GD, antithyroid drugs for less than 3 months. PBMC RNA served as the TCR library source. EDTA tubes were used for drawing 8.5 to 9 milliliters of peripheral blood. Building the TCR beta libraries relied on iRepertoire HTBI primers, and CDR3 regions underwent Arm-PCR. TCRdb called the multiplex PCR reads again in MiXCR, with one record for every CDR3 protein. The data hold 450,000 to 700,000 distinct CDR3 sequences, with approximately 15% observed a single time. This entry comes from a study of regulatory T cells in long-lasting Graves disease. General study points: Segments TRBV28, TRBJ1-2 and TRBJ2-5 showed preferential usage in persistent disease.

The sample was also linked to a second study, of T cells in Graves' hyperthyroidism and ophthalmopathy.

This receptor was obtained from a man younger than 40 with Graves disease. The starting material was peripheral blood mononuclear cells (PBMCs), obtained at new diagnosis, from a patient treated with antithyroid drugs. V is TRBV19 and J is TRBJ1-1; D may be TRBD1 (6 bases). The CDR3 sequence is CASSITGSTEAFF. The CDR3 DNA reads TGCGCCAGCAGCATAACAGGGAGTACTGAAGCTTTCTTT.